There are a few counts of the clone carrying this T cell receptor (beta chain). Combining a sample-barcoded 5' primer with a J-beta primer mix, a second PCR ran for about 6 to 12 cycles. TCRdb analysed the 5' RACE reads with MiXCR anew, one entry per CDR3 protein. This sample has about 1.8 million distinct CDR3 sequences, with roughly 52% found just once. This entry is derived from a study of blood T cells in healthy people across ages. Germline trimming cut 0 bases from V and 14 bases from J; bases unmatched to any gene: 10. CDR1 is SQVTM and CDR2 is ANQGSEA in the germline V gene. The CDR3 length is 14 residues.

The sample was blood. The chain is built from TRBV29-1 and TRBJ2-3, with 11 bases aligning to TRBD2. This sequence was found in a middle-aged woman in good health. DNA of the CDR3: TGCAGCGTTGAAGATACTAGCGGGGGACCACACCGGTATTTT. This sequence encodes CSVEDTSGGPHRYF.